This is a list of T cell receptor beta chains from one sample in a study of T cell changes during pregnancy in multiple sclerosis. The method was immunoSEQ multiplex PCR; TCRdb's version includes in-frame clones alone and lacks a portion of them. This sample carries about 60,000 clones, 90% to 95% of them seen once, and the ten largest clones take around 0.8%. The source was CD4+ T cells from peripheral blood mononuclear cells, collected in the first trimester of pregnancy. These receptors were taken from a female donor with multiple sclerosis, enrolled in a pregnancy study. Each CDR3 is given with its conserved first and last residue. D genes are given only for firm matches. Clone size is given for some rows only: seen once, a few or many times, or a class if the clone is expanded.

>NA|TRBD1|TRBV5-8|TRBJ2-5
CASTMRGTGARETQYF
TGTGCCAGCACCATGCGGGGGACAGGGGCAAGGGAGACCCAGTACTTC
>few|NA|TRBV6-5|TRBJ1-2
CASSYGRTAGEYGYTF
TGTGCCAGCAGTTACGGGCGAACGGCAGGGGAGTATGGCTACACCTTC
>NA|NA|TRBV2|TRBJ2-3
CASSEIVLSDDTQYF
TGTGCCAGCAGTGAAATAGTACTGAGTGATGATACGCAGTATTTT
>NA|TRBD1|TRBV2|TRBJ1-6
CASSGQGARNSPLHF
TGTGCCAGCAGTGGACAGGGGGCGAGGAATTCACCCCTCCACTTT
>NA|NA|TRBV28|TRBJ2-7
CASSTNQGEQYF
TGTGCCAGCAGTACGAATCAGGGAGAGCAGTACTTC
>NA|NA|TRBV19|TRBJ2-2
CASANGLNGEGELFF
TGTGCCAGTGCAAATGGACTAAACGGGGAAGGGGAGCTGTTTTTT
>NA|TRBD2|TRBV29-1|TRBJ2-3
CSLIAGGTDTQYF
TGCAGCTTAATAGCGGGGGGCACAGATACGCAGTATTTT
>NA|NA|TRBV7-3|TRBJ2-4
CASSLEGPPLNIQYF
TGTGCCAGCAGCTTGGAGGGGCCTCCATTAAACATTCAGTACTTC
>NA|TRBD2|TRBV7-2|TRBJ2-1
CASSPRLAGRYNEQFF
TGTGCCAGCAGCCCTAGACTAGCGGGGCGGTACAATGAGCAGTTCTTC
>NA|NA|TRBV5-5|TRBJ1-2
CASSLGANYGYTF
TGTGCCAGCAGCTTGGGAGCTAACTATGGCTACACCTTC
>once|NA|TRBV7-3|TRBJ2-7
CASSLGTRGEQYF
TGTGCCAGCAGCCTGGGGACCAGGGGCGAGCAGTACTTC
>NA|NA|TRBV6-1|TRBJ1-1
CASSVGQTITEAFF
TGTGCCAGCAGTGTTGGGCAGACAATCACTGAAGCTTTCTTT
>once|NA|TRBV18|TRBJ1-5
CASSLDRQEPQHF
TGTGCCAGCTCACTCGACAGGCAGGAGCCCCAGCATTTT
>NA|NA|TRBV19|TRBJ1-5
CASSIGQGLQPQHF
TGTGCCAGTAGTATAGGCCAGGGTCTACAGCCCCAGCATTTT
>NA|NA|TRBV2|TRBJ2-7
CASGGGPYEQYF
TGTGCCAGCGGGGGCGGACCCTACGAGCAGTACTTC
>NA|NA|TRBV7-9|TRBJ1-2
CASSFSGANGYTF
TGTGCCAGCAGCTTTTCAGGGGCCAATGGCTACACCTTC
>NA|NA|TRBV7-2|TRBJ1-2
CASSHGGESNYGYTF
TGTGCCAGCAGTCATGGGGGGGAGTCTAACTATGGCTACACCTTC
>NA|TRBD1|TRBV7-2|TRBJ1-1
CASSLASGGASGTEAFF
TGTGCCAGCAGCTTAGCATCAGGGGGCGCTTCGGGCACTGAAGCTTTCTTT
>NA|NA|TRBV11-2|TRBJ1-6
CASSLRMAGSSYNSPLHF
TGTGCCAGCAGCCTAAGGATGGCAGGAAGCTCCTATAATTCACCCCTCCACTTT
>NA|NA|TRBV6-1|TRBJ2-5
CASSPQRGPQETQYF
TGTGCCAGCAGCCCGCAACGAGGGCCACAAGAGACCCAGTACTTC
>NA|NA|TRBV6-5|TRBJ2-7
CASRRGVYEQYF
TGTGCCAGCCGGAGGGGCGTGTACGAGCAGTACTTC
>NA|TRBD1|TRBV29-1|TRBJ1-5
CSIRQGSNQPQHF
TGCAGCATAAGACAGGGAAGCAATCAGCCCCAGCATTTT
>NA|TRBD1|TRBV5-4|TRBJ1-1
CASSPGGQDTEAFF
TGTGCCAGCAGCCCGGGGGGACAGGACACTGAAGCTTTCTTT
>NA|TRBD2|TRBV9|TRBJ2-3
CASSVGLVLATDTQYF
TGTGCCAGCAGCGTCGGACTAGTTCTCGCCACAGATACGCAGTATTTT
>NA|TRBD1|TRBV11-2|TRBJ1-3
CASNSNRGSGNTIYF
TGTGCCAGCAACTCAAACAGGGGATCCGGAAACACCATATATTTT
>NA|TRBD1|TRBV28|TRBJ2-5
CASSSGQQETQYF
TGTGCCAGCAGTTCGGGACAGCAAGAGACCCAGTACTTC
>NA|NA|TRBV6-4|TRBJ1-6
CASSSLSNSPLHF
TGTGCCAGCAGTAGCCTTTCCAATTCACCCCTCCACTTT
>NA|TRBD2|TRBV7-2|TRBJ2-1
CASSLGTSGYNEQFF
TGTGCCAGCAGCTTAGGGACTAGCGGCTACAATGAGCAGTTCTTC
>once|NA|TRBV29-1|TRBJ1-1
CSVSEPRGEAFF
TGCAGCGTTAGCGAACCAAGGGGTGAAGCTTTCTTT
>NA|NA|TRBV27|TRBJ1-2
CASKVAGQPYGYTF
TGTGCCAGCAAAGTGGCGGGGCAGCCCTATGGCTACACCTTC
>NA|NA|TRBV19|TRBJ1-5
CASSIDKGGSNQPQHF
TGTGCCAGTAGTATAGATAAGGGAGGCAGCAATCAGCCCCAGCATTTT
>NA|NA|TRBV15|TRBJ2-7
CATSSNRDEQYF
TGTGCCACCAGCTCCAACAGGGACGAGCAGTACTTC
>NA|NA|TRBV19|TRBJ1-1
CASSIEVWTEAFF
TGTGCCAGTAGTATTGAGGTGTGGACTGAAGCTTTCTTT
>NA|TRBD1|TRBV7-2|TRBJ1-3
CASSFRQGLDTIYF
TGTGCCAGCAGCTTCCGACAGGGCCTGGACACCATATATTTT
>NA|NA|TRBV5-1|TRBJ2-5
CASSPTGYQETQYF
TGCGCCAGCAGCCCGACTGGGTACCAAGAGACCCAGTACTTC
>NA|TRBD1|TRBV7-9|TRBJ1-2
CASSSQTGVDGYTF
TGTGCCAGCAGCTCCCAGACAGGGGTAGATGGCTACACCTTC
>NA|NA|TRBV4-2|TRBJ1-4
CASSQEGVNEKLFF
TGTGCCAGCAGCCAAGAAGGGGTGAATGAAAAACTGTTTTTT
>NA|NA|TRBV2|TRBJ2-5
CASTLKETQYF
TGTGCCAGCACCCTTAAAGAGACCCAGTACTTC
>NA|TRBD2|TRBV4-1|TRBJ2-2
CASSRLAGAGANTGELFF
TGCGCCAGCAGCCGGCTCGCGGGAGCGGGGGCGAACACCGGGGAGCTGTTTTTT
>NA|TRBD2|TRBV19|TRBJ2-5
CASSPGGSGGAATQYF
TGTGCCAGTAGCCCTGGAGGTAGCGGGGGGGCGGCGACCCAGTACTTC
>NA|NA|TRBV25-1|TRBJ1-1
CASSFLGGTEAFF
TGTGCCAGCAGTTTTTTAGGGGGCACTGAAGCTTTCTTT
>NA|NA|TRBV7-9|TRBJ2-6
CASSSRSGANVLTF
TGTGCCAGCAGCTCCCGCTCTGGGGCCAACGTCCTGACTTTC
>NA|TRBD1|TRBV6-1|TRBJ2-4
CASSEALSGTGQLAKNIQYF
TGTGCCAGCAGTGAAGCGCTCTCGGGGACAGGCCAGCTAGCCAAAAACATTCAGTACTTC
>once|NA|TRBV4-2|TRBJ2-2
CASSQVLGANTGELFF
TGTGCCAGCAGCCAAGTTCTCGGAGCGAACACCGGGGAGCTGTTTTTT
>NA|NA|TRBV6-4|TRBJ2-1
CASSKDQGNEQFF
TGTGCCAGCAGTAAGGATCAGGGAAATGAGCAGTTCTTC
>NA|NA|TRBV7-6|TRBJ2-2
CASSPQVGELFF
TGTGCCAGCAGCCCCCAGGTCGGGGAGCTGTTTTTT
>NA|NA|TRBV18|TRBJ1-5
CASSREENQPQHF
TGTGCCAGCTCACGCGAGGAGAATCAGCCCCAGCATTTT
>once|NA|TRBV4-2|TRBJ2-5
CASSHPDRNGGTQYF
TGTGCCAGCAGCCACCCCGACAGGAATGGTGGGACCCAGTACTTC
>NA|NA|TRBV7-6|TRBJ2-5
CASSLAGQGQETQYF
TGTGCCAGCAGCTTAGCGGGGCAGGGCCAAGAGACCCAGTACTTC
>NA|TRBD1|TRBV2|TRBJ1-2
CASSEVGTANYGYTF
TGTGCCAGCAGTGAAGTTGGGACAGCTAACTATGGCTACACCTTC
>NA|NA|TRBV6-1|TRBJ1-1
CASSVLVQANTEAFF
TGTGCCAGCAGCGTATTGGTCCAGGCGAACACTGAAGCTTTCTTT
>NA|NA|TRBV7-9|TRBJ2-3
CASSFGREADTQYF
TGTGCCAGCAGCTTCGGTAGGGAGGCAGATACGCAGTATTTT
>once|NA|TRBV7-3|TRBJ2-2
CASSIFQGSGELFF
TGTGCCAGCAGCATCTTTCAGGGTTCCGGGGAGCTGTTTTTT
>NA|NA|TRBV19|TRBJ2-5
CASSEVSVGRETQYF
TGTGCCAGTAGTGAAGTTTCGGTTGGGCGTGAGACCCAGTACTTC
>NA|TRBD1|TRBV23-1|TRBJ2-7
CASSPGTVLYEQYF
TGCGCCAGCAGTCCGGGGACAGTTCTCTACGAGCAGTACTTC